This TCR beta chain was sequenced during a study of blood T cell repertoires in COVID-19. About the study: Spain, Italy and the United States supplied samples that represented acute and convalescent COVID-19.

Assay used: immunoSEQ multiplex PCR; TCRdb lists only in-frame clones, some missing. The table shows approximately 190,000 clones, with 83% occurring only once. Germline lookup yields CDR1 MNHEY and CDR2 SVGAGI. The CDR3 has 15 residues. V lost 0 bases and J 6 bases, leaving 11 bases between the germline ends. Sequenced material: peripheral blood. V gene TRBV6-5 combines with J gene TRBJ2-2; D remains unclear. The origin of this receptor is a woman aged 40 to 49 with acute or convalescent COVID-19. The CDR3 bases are TGTGCCAGCAGTTACTCCCTAGTCAGATCCGGGGAGCTGTTTTTT. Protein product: CASSYSLVRSGELFF.